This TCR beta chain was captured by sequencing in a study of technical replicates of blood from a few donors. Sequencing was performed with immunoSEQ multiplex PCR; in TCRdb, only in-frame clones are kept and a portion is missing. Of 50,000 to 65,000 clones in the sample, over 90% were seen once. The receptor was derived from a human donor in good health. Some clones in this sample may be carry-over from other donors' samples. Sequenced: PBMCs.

The CDR3: CASSAGQFFSDLEAFF. CDR3 in DNA: TGTGCCAGCAGTGCGGGACAGTTCTTCTCCGACCTTGAAGCTTTCTTT. The gene calls are TRBV27 and TRBJ1-1, with 7 bases that match TRBD1. The J segment lost 7 bases and the V segment lost 5 bases, leaving 16 bases of the junction unmatched. This CDR3 is built from 16 residues. Germline loops: CDR1 MNHEY, CDR2 SMNVEV (reference sequence).